A selection of T cell receptor beta chains follows, all from one sample in a study of tumor T cells in aggressive B-cell lymphoma. Here immunoSEQ multiplex PCR was the method, and the copy in TCRdb shows in-frame clones only, minus some. Among about 10,000 clones, about nine tenths were seen once, and the ten largest hold around 2.9%. The sequencing input was tumor tissue. These receptors were collected from an adult with diffuse large B cell lymphoma. Both conserved end residues are part of each CDR3. The order of the fields is V gene, J gene, CDR3 protein.

V: TRBV14
J: TRBJ1-4
CDR3: CASRRQGAGEKLFF

V: TRBV7-6
J: TRBJ2-5
CDR3: CASSALAPQETQYF

V: TRBV30
J: TRBJ2-3
CDR3: CAWSVERGNTQYF

V: TRBV27
J: TRBJ2-7
CDR3: CASSWGGSGEQYF

V: TRBV14
J: TRBJ2-7
CDR3: CASSQDTPGRTGLLSYEQYF

V: TRBV5-1
J: TRBJ2-7
CDR3: CASSFQGSYEQYF

V: TRBV5-8
J: TRBJ1-5
CDR3: CASEAGGFVWGQPQHF

V: TRBV7-9
J: TRBJ2-5
CDR3: CASSFGQGRETQYF

V: TRBV5-1
J: TRBJ2-1
CDR3: CASSPWEGEQFF

V: TRBV10-3
J: .
CDR3: CAIKETGAYEQYF

V: TRBV11-3
J: TRBJ2-1
CDR3: CASSSTSGGAIPSEQFF

V: TRBV9
J: TRBJ2-1
CDR3: CASSIQGNYNEQFF

V: TRBV6-4
J: TRBJ1-1
CDR3: CASSPTENTEAFF

V: TRBV19
J: TRBJ1-1
CDR3: CASSIERPWVRFF

V: TRBV7-2
J: TRBJ2-7
CDR3: CASSSGTSGNEQYF

V: TRBV6-6
J: TRBJ1-2
CDR3: CASSYSGQGRTGYTF

V: TRBV4-2
J: TRBJ2-3
CDR3: CASSIRDSSTDTQYF

V: TRBV9
J: TRBJ1-2
CDR3: CASSPSPGVYGYTF

V: TRBV5-1
J: TRBJ1-1
CDR3: CASSLLSGNTEAFF